This paragraph covers one TCR beta chain sequence. The antigen is unknown. There are 14 residues in the CDR3. The germline V gene has CDR1 SEHNR and CDR2 FQNEAQ (reference sequence). V lost 3 bases to trimming and J lost 3 bases, with 11 bases between them. The data derive from a study of beta chain features in type 1 diabetes. Broader study findings: There was a moderate but significant shortening of TCRB CDR3s in all four CD4+ subsets of Type 1 diabetes patients. VDJ junctions sequenced from type 1 diabetes patients showed fewer insertions and more deletions.

Every isolated RNA sample was fully reverse transcribed, so sequencing captured expressed TCRB transcripts. Measured with immunoSEQ multiplex PCR; TCRdb has only the in-frame clones, and not every one. In the table there are around 300,000 clones, approximately 10% of which are singletons. The chain employs TRBV7-9 and TRBJ1-2; D is unresolved. The sample taken for sequencing was naive CD4+ T cells from blood. The clonotype originates from a woman aged 30 to 39 in good health. In DNA form, the CDR3 reads TGTGCCAGCAGCTTCGGCGCAGAGGACTATGGCTACACCTTC. Protein: CASSFGAEDYGYTF.